These 19 T cell receptor beta chains originate from one sample sequenced in a study of neoadjuvant anti-PD-1 for oral cavity cancer. The repertoire was sequenced with immunoSEQ multiplex PCR; TCRdb's copy has only in-frame clones and lacks some. The sample contains about 9,300 clones, around 72% of which appear only once. Time point given: after neoadjuvant nivolumab, at surgical resection. The sample in question was PBMCs, obtained after nivolumab (anti-PD-1) treatment. All receptors come from a person between 40 and 80 years old with oral cavity squamous cell carcinoma.

The chain links TRBV2 to TRBJ1-1; maybe TRBD1 (5 bases). Looked up from germline, CDR1 is SNHLY and CDR2 is FYNNEI. CDR3 size: 14 residues. Trimming shortened V by 4 bases and J by 1 base, and 10 bases separated the two germline ends. CDR3 coding DNA: TGTGCCAGCAGTGGGGGCTTAAGGAACACTGAAGCTTTCTTT. Amino acids: CASSGGLRNTEAFF.

The rearrangement uses TRBV6-6 and TRBJ2-2, with 8 bases that match TRBD1. Germline CDR1 reads MNHNY; CDR2 reads SVGAGI (reference sequence). The CDR3 totals 14 residues. The junction had 6 bases not matched to a gene; V was cut back by 4 bases and J by 8 bases. CDR3 DNA sequence: TGTGCCAGCAGTTTAGGACAGGGAAGGGGGGAGCTGTTTTTT. It yields the protein CASSLGQGRGELFF.

This rearrangement joins TRBV12-5 to TRBJ1-6, with D possibly being TRBD1 (5 bases). There are 14 residues in the CDR3. Germline CDR1 LGHNT, CDR2 FRNRAP. With 1 base removed from V and 9 bases from J, the gap between germline ends came to 10 bases. CDR3 sequence reads: CASGLATGFSPLHF. CDR3 coding DNA: TGTGCTAGTGGTTTGGCAACAGGTTTTTCACCCCTCCACTTT.

This clone has more than one count but fewer than ten. V usage is TRBV4-2 and J usage is TRBJ1-1; D remains unclear. The CDR3 is 15 amino acids. The germline CDR1 and CDR2 sequences are LGHNA and YNFKEQ. V lost 3 bases and J lost 0, with 11 bases in between. The CDR3 nucleotides are TGTGCCAGCAGCCACCCCGACGGATTGAACACTGAAGCTTTCTTT. Translating it yields CASSHPDGLNTEAFF.

This chain joins TRBV2 and TRBJ2-1; 7 bases line up with TRBD2. The length of the CDR3 is 13 residues. Germline CDR1 is SNHLY and CDR2 is FYNNEI. Germline trimming cut 6 bases from V and 5 bases from J; bases unmatched to any gene: 4. The chain's CDR3 is CASRGGTNNEQFF. For the CDR3, the DNA is TGTGCCAGCAGGGGGGGGACTAACAATGAGCAGTTCTTC.

DNA of the CDR3: TGTGCCAGCAGCTCAAGGACTAGCGGGAGCAATACGCAGTATTTT. Protein product: CASSSRTSGSNTQYF. This sequence joins TRBV5-5 and TRBJ2-3, with 13 bases aligning to TRBD2. Germline V gene sequence: CDR1 SGHKS, CDR2 YYEKEE (reference sequence). There are 15 residues in the CDR3. J lost 7 bases, V lost 3 bases, and 5 bases had no gene match.

This clone appeared a few times. The gene calls are TRBV19 and TRBJ1-5; 9 bases agree with TRBD1. Trimming at V came to 4 bases and at J to 7 bases, leaving 5 bases not matched to a gene. Germline CDR1 LNHDA, CDR2 SQIVND (reference sequence). The CDR3 spans 14 residues. The DNA of the CDR3 is TGTGCCAGTAGTACGACAGGGGGGGACCAGCCCCAGCATTTT. It translates to CASSTTGGDQPQHF.

This clone turned up a few times. CDR3 sequence reads: CASSPRDRGILYGYTF. The CDR3 DNA reads as TGTGCCAGCAGCCCCCGGGACAGGGGGATTCTCTATGGCTACACCTTC. This chain links TRBV7-9 with TRBJ1-2, with TRBD1 matching over 11 bases. This CDR3 has 16 residues. The V segment lost 5 bases and the J segment 4 bases; nucleotides outside the gene matches: 9. CDR1 is SEHNR and CDR2 is FQNEAQ in the germline V gene (reference sequence).

The genes are TRBV29-1 and TRBJ1-1; TRBD1 aligns across 8 bases. J gave up 1 base and V 5 bases, and 9 bases lay outside the gene matches. This CDR3 region has 15 residues. The germline CDR1 and CDR2 sequences are SQVTM and ANQGSEA. This CDR3 is CSVQGGQGANTEAFF. The CDR3, as DNA: TGCAGCGTTCAAGGAGGGCAGGGGGCGAACACTGAAGCTTTCTTT.

V gene TRBV27 combines with J gene TRBJ1-5; no clear D. V shed 4 bases and J shed 7 bases, with 14 bases lying between them. This CDR3 region has 14 residues. CDR1 and CDR2 from the germline V gene are MNHEY and SMNVEV (reference sequence). The CDR3 nucleotides are TGTGCCAGCAGTTACTCCGGGGAGTTACAGCCCCAGCATTTT. It translates to CASSYSGELQPQHF.

This clone was seen a few times. V usage is TRBV9 and J usage is TRBJ2-1; 8 bases map to TRBD1. Per germline, CDR1 SGDLS and CDR2 YYNGEE. The junction had 14 bases not matched to a gene; V was cut back by 2 bases and J by 7 bases. The CDR3 sequence is 17 residues long. The CDR3, as DNA: TGTGCCAGCAGCGTGTTGGGACAGGCGACTCCCGGGAATGAGCAGTTCTTC. It is translated as CASSVLGQATPGNEQFF.

The chain combines TRBV6-1 with TRBJ1-2, with D possibly matching TRBD1 (6 bases). CDR1 and CDR2 (germline): MNHNS, SASEGT. This CDR3 has 15 residues. Trimming left V 4 bases short and J 0 bases short, with 12 bases between. This CDR3 reads CASSVTGRPNYGYTF. DNA of the CDR3: TGTGCCAGCAGTGTGACAGGCCGTCCTAACTATGGCTACACCTTC.

The rearrangement joins TRBV5-1 to TRBJ2-3; D tentatively fits TRBD1 or TRBD2 (6 bases each). The CDR3 length is 17 residues. Trimming took off 4 bases at V and 4 bases at J, with 22 bases between the two ends. Germline CDR1 and CDR2: SGHRS and YFSETQ. This CDR3 reads CASSPLGGRTFPDTQYF. DNA for the CDR3: TGCGCCAGCAGCCCCCTTGGGGGGCGCACATTCCCAGATACGCAGTATTTT.

This clone was seen a single time. This rearrangement joins TRBV5-4 to TRBJ1-4; D gene uncertain. This CDR3 contains 13 residues. Germline CDR1 is SGHNT and CDR2 is YYREEE (reference sequence). V lost 10 bases and J lost 5, with 15 bases in between. CDR3 DNA: TGTGCCGGTAGTAGGACGGACAATGAAAAACTGTTTTTT. Protein: CAGSRTDNEKLFF. The full variable domain, in which reference TRBV5-4 and TRBJ1-4 provide the parts outside the CDR3, is ETGVTQSPTHLIKTRGQQVTLRCSSQSGHNTVSWYQQALGQGPQFIFQYYREEENGRGNFPPRFSGLQFPNYSSELNVNALELDDSALYLCAGSRTDNEKLFFGSGTQLSVL.

The rearrangement joins TRBV10-2 to TRBJ2-5; D is tentatively TRBD1 or TRBD2 (5 bases each). This CDR3 is built from 14 residues. Germline V gives CDR1 WSHSY, CDR2 SAAADI. V shed 7 bases and J shed 3 bases, with 15 bases lying between them. The CDR3 loop reads CASTPSLGEETQYF. CDR3 DNA sequence: TGCGCCAGCACCCCGAGTCTGGGGGAAGAGACCCAGTACTTC.

The chain carries TRBV6-1 and TRBJ1-4; 8 bases line up with TRBD1. The CDR3 is made up of 13 amino acids. Germline V gene sequence: CDR1 MNHNS, CDR2 SASEGT. V lost 3 bases to trimming and J lost 8 bases; unmatched junction nucleotides: 2. The CDR3 region has the DNA TGTGCCAGCAGTGAGACAGGGGTGGAAAAACTGTTTTTT. This codes for CASSETGVEKLFF.

This clone appeared a few times. The rearrangement uses TRBV18 and TRBJ1-5, with 7 bases aligning to TRBD1. V shed 5 bases, J shed 4 bases, and the junction held 2 bases outside the gene matches. This CDR3 comprises 13 residues. Germline loops: CDR1 KGHSH, CDR2 LQKENI. The CDR3 here is CASSGTENQPQHF. The CDR3 coding sequence is TGTGCCAGCTCAGGGACAGAGAATCAGCCCCAGCATTTT.

This rearrangement joins TRBV6-6 to TRBJ1-6; 7 bases agree with TRBD1. The V gene's germline CDR1 is MNHNY and CDR2 SVGAGI (reference sequence). The length of the CDR3 is 14 residues. With 6 bases clipped from V and 7 bases from J, the junction kept 6 bases outside the gene matches. This CDR3 is CASSDRAENSPLHF. CDR3 bases: TGTGCCAGCAGCGACAGGGCGGAAAATTCACCCCTCCACTTT.

This clone came up a few times. The V gene is TRBV5-1, the J gene TRBJ1-6; 8 nucleotides align to TRBD1. The germline V gene encodes CDR1 SGHRS and CDR2 YFSETQ. Losses at the gene ends were 5 bases for V and 7 bases for J; bases not matched to a gene: 8. This CDR3 contains 15 residues. The CDR3 DNA reads TGCGCCAGCAGGACAGGGGTATCGGACAATTCACCCCTCCACTTT. Its translation is CASRTGVSDNSPLHF.